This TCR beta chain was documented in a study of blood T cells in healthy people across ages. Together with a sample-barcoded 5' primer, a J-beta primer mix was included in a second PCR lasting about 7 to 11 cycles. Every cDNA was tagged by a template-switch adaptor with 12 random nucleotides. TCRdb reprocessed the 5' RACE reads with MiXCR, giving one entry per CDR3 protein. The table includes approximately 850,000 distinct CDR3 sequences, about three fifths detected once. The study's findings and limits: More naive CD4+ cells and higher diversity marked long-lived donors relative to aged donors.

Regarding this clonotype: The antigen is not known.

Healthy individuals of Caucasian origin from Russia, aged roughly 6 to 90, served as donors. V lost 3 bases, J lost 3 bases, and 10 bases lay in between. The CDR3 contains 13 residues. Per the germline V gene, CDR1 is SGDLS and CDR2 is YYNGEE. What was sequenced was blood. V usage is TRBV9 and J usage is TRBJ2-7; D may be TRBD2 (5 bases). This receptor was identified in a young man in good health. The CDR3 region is CASSAHRGYEQYF. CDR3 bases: TGTGCCAGCAGCGCCCACCGGGGCTACGAGCAGTACTTC.